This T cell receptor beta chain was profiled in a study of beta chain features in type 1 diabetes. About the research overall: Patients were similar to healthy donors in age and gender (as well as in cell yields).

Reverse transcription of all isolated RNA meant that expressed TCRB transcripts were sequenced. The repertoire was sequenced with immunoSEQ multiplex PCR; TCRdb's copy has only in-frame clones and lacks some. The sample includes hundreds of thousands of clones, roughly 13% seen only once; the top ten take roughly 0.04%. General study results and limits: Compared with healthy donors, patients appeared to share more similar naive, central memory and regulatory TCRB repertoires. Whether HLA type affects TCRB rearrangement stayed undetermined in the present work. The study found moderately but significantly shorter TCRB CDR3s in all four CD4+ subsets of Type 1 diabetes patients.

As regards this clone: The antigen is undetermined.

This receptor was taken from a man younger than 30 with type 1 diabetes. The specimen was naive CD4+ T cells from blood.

The CDR3 loop reads CASRTGGTYEQYF. In DNA, the CDR3 is TGTGCCAGCCGCACGGGGGGAACCTACGAGCAGTACTTC. The genes are TRBV28 and TRBJ2-7, with 7 bases aligning to TRBD2. V lost 8 bases to trimming and J lost 2 bases; unmatched junction nucleotides: 6. Germline CDR1 MDHEN, CDR2 SYDVKM. The CDR3 spans 13 residues.